The 10 T cell receptor beta chains below all came from one sample that was sequenced in a study of cytomegalovirus exposure and HLA in healthy donors (dated by TCRdb to the late 2010s). Library generation was performed with the immunoSEQ multiplex PCR assay. For the multiplex PCR, a mixture combining 60 forward primers for TCR Vbeta segments and 13 reverse primers for TCR Jbeta segments was used. The clones in this table, taken by TCRdb from immuneACCESS, are in-frame only. Not every clone is retained; where verified, under half of the shortfall comes from an unresolved V gene, and the cause of the rest is unknown. This sample gives approximately 190,000 clones in total; around 80% of them show up just once. The biggest ten clones account for roughly 6% of the sample. Sequencing was carried out using PBMCs. These receptors were taken from a man aged 35 to 55 in good health and CMV-seropositive.

The chain carries TRBV7-8 and TRBJ2-7; D possibly corresponds to TRBD2 (5 bases). The CDR3 has 15 residues. Germline V gene sequence: CDR1 SGHVS, CDR2 FQNEAQ. V was trimmed by 1 base and J by 2 bases, leaving 12 bases between them. The CDR3 spells CASSLGGAVPYEQYF. CDR3 bases: TGTGCCAGCAGCTTAGGGGGAGCAGTCCCCTACGAGCAGTACTTC.

This chain connects TRBV7-9 to TRBJ2-1, with a possible D match to TRBD2 (5 bases). The CDR3 loop spans 15 amino acids. Germline-derived CDR1 and CDR2 are SEHNR and FQNEAQ (reference sequence). V lost 3 bases and J lost 3, with 12 bases in between. CDR3 region: CASSFGRTLYNEQFF. CDR3 nucleotide sequence: TGTGCCAGCAGCTTCGGAAGGACTCTCTACAATGAGCAGTTCTTC. Combining the CDR3 with reference TRBV7-9 and TRBJ2-1 gives the whole variable domain DTGVSQNPRHKITKRGQNVTFRCDPISEHNRLYWYRQTLGQGPEFLTYFQNEAQLEKSRLLSDRFSAERPKGSFSTLEIQRTEQGDSAMYLCASSFGRTLYNEQFFGPGTRLTVL.

The chain has TRBV30 and TRBJ2-7; tentatively, D is TRBD2 (6 bases). Germline CDR1 reads GTSNPN; CDR2 reads SVGIG (reference sequence). Deletions cut 0 bases from V and 3 bases from J, with 6 bases between. This CDR3 has 12 residues. The DNA of the CDR3 is TGTGCCTGGAGTGTGGACTACTACGAGCAGTACTTC. Translating gives CAWSVDYYEQYF.

The gene calls are TRBV4-3 and TRBJ2-5, with unresolved D. Germline CDR1 reads LGHNA; CDR2 reads YSLEER. The CDR3 covers 15 residues. V was clipped by 0 bases and J by 1 base, with 9 bases between them. The CDR3 is CASSQDQDVQETQYF. CDR3 coding DNA: TGCGCCAGCAGCCAAGACCAGGATGTCCAAGAGACCCAGTACTTC.

V usage is TRBV7-2 and J usage is TRBJ2-7; TRBD2 matches at 8 bases. The CDR3 totals 16 residues. V lost 5 bases to trimming and J lost 2 bases; unmatched junction nucleotides: 11. Germline V gene lookup returns CDR1 SGHTA and CDR2 FQGNSA. The CDR3 loop is CASSPRGGDGTYEQYF. The CDR3 coding sequence is TGTGCCAGCAGCCCCCGGGGGGGGGACGGAACCTACGAGCAGTACTTC.

The gene calls are TRBV2 and TRBJ1-6, with 8 bases lining up with TRBD1. V shed 5 bases and J 4 bases; nucleotides not matched to a gene: 4. Germline V lookup: CDR1 SNHLY, CDR2 FYNNEI. CDR3 length equals 15 residues. CDR3 residues: CASSSRGLYNSPLHF. The DNA of the CDR3 is TGTGCCAGCAGTTCCAGGGGGCTTTATAATTCACCCCTCCACTTT. Filled out from reference TRBV2 and TRBJ1-6, the complete variable domain reads EPEVTQTPSHQVTQMGQEVILRCVPISNHLYFYWYRQILGQKVEFLVSFYNNEISEKSEIFDDQFSVERPDGSNFTLKIRSTKLEDSAMYFCASSSRGLYNSPLHFGNGTRLTVT.

The chain couples TRBV13 to TRBJ2-1; D perhaps matches TRBD1 (7 bases). CDR3 length equals 13 residues. In germline, CDR1 is PRHDT, CDR2 FYEKMQ (reference sequence). The V end lost 0 bases, the J end lost 10 bases, and 10 bases lay between the germline ends. In DNA, the CDR3 is TGTGCCAGCAGCTTAGGTTCAGGGGGGGAGCAGTTCTTC. The encoded protein is CASSLGSGGEQFF.

This clone occurred a few times. The rearrangement joins TRBV28 to TRBJ2-5, with a possible D match to TRBD2 (6 bases). CDR3 length: 16 residues. Per germline, CDR1 MDHEN and CDR2 SYDVKM. V was cut by 3 bases and J by 7 bases, with 21 bases left in between. CDR3 nucleotides: TGTGCCAGCAGTTTGTTGGGTGGGACTCGAAAATGGACCCAGTACTTC. As protein: CASSLLGGTRKWTQYF.

V is TRBV7-8 and J is TRBJ1-2; weak D call: TRBD1 (5 bases). V lost 8 bases, J lost 8 bases, and 18 bases lay in between. The CDR3 loop spans 13 amino acids. CDR1 is SGHVS and CDR2 is FQNEAQ in the germline V gene. In DNA, the CDR3 is TGTGCCAGCTGCCACAATGGGGCATGCGGCTACACCTTC. Amino acid sequence: CASCHNGACGYTF.

The chain carries TRBV30 and TRBJ2-7; 8 positions match TRBD1. V lost 7 bases and J lost 4; bases outside the gene matches: 6. This CDR3 has 12 residues. Germline V gene sequence: CDR1 GTSNPN, CDR2 SVGIG (reference sequence). The CDR3 DNA reads TGTGCCTCCGACAGGGGCTCATACGAGCAGTACTTC. Translated: CASDRGSYEQYF.